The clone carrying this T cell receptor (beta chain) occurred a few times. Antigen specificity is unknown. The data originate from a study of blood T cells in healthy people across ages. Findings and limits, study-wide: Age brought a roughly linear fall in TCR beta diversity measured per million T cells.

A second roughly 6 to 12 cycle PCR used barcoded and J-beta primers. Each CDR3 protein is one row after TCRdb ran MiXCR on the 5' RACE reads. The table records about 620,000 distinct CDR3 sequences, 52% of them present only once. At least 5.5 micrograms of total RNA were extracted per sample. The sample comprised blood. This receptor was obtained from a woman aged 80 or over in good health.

CDR3 sequence (DNA): TGTGCCAGCAGTGTCCACGGGAACAATGAGCAGTTCTTC. Translated, it gives CASSVHGNNEQFF. This chain connects TRBV28 to TRBJ2-1, with TRBD2 as a possible D gene (5 bases). Germline values: CDR1 MDHEN, CDR2 SYDVKM. The CDR3 spans 13 residues. V was shortened by 5 bases and J by 5 bases, with 10 bases between the two germline ends.